These 16 T cell receptor beta chains were all obtained from the same sample, sequenced in a study of T cell responses to AZD1222 COVID-19 vaccine. Here immunoSEQ multiplex PCR was the method, and the copy in TCRdb shows in-frame clones only, minus some. The sample contains roughly 160,000 clones, roughly nine tenths of which appear only once. The sample here was peripheral blood, taken on day 0 of MenACWY control vaccination. Receptor source: an adult in good health.

The genes are TRBV7-8 and TRBJ2-1; TRBD2 agrees at 10 bases. Germline CDR1 is SGHVS and CDR2 is FQNEAQ. The CDR3 length is 18 residues. J gave up 7 bases and V 2 bases, and 14 bases lay outside the gene matches. CDR3: CASSLLLFSGLATNEQFF. CDR3 bases: TGTGCCAGCAGCTTACTTTTATTTTCGGGACTAGCGACGAATGAGCAGTTCTTC.

This clone appeared once. V and J are TRBV3-1 (or the pseudogene TRBV3-2) and TRBJ1-4; D unresolved. The V end lost 4 bases, the J end lost 5 bases, and 11 bases lay between the germline ends. The germline V gene has CDR1 LGHDT and CDR2 YNNKEL (reference sequence). The CDR3 has 14 residues. The CDR3 here is CASSLKTVNEKLFF. The DNA for the CDR3 is TGTGCCAGCAGCCTCAAGACCGTAAATGAAAAACTGTTTTTT.

As DNA, the CDR3 is TGTGCCAGCAGCTTAGATAACACAGGCGCCTACGAGCAGTACTTC. It is translated as CASSLDNTGAYEQYF. This chain uses TRBV11-3 with TRBJ2-7; D may be TRBD1 (5 bases). The CDR3 length is 15 residues. CDR1 and CDR2 (germline): SGHNT, YENEEA. Trimming removed 0 bases from V and 2 bases from J, with 11 bases in between.

The rearrangement links TRBV6-1 to TRBJ1-6; D remains ambiguous. Trimming pared 0 bases from V and 10 bases from J, leaving 10 bases between. The CDR3 covers 14 residues. CDR1 and CDR2 (germline): MNHNS, SASEGT. CDR3 sequence reads: CASSEAPENSPLHF. DNA of the CDR3: TGTGCCAGCAGTGAAGCCCCAGAAAACTCACCCCTCCACTTT.

The chain recombines TRBV6-6 with TRBJ1-2, with 8 bases that match TRBD1. The CDR3 runs 13 residues. J lost 4 bases, V lost 5 bases, and 3 bases had no gene match. Germline V lookup: CDR1 MNHNY, CDR2 SVGAGI (reference sequence). CDR3 DNA sequence: TGTGCCAGCAGTCACGGACAGGGCTATGGCTACACCTTC. Translated: CASSHGQGYGYTF.

This chain uses TRBV18 with TRBJ1-1; TRBD1 aligns across 7 bases. Trimming removed 5 bases from V and 0 bases from J; junction bases left unmatched: 12. Germline V gene data show CDR1 as KGHSH and CDR2 as LQKENI. CDR3 length equals 17 residues. The DNA of the CDR3 is TGTGCCAGCTCAGAGGCGACGCCGGGACAGATGAACACTGAAGCTTTCTTT. Translated, it gives CASSEATPGQMNTEAFF.

The chain employs TRBV28 and TRBJ2-1; 10 nucleotides line up with TRBD2. The V gene's germline CDR1 is MDHEN and CDR2 SYDVKM. The V segment lost 8 bases and the J segment 0 bases; nucleotides outside the gene matches: 16. The CDR3 is 19 amino acids. CDR3 coding DNA: TGTGCCAGCTTGGAGACCCGGACTAGCGGCCTCGTCTCCTACAATGAGCAGTTCTTC. It specifies CASLETRTSGLVSYNEQFF. Looking up the rest from reference TRBV28 and TRBJ2-1 gives the full variable domain: DVKVTQSSRYLVKRTGEKVFLECVQDMDHENMFWYRQDPGLGLRLIYFSYDVKMKEKGDIPEGYSVSREKKERFSLILESASTNQTSMYLCASLETRTSGLVSYNEQFFGPGTRLTVL.

The chain combines TRBV6-2 or TRBV6-3 with TRBJ2-1; D not resolved. The length of the CDR3 is 14 residues. The V end was cut by 0 bases, the J end by 9 bases, with 12 bases between. Germline V CDR1 and CDR2: MNHEY, SVGEGT. The CDR3 region is CASSYSRGFPEQFF. For the CDR3, the DNA is TGTGCCAGCAGTTACTCCCGAGGCTTCCCTGAGCAGTTCTTC.

The chain couples TRBV28 to TRBJ1-2; D not resolved. Germline assignment: CDR1 MDHEN and CDR2 SYDVKM. CDR3 length equals 15 residues. V shed 3 bases and J shed 1 base, with 12 bases lying between them. CDR3 coding DNA: TGTGCCAGCAGTTTGGGCCAGACCCATAACTATGGCTACACCTTC. It translates to CASSLGQTHNYGYTF.

This chain links TRBV28 with TRBJ1-5; 7 nucleotides align to TRBD1. V gave up 5 bases and J gave up 4 bases; unmatched junction bases: 5. The CDR3 has 14 residues. From germline, CDR1 is MDHEN and CDR2 SYDVKM. The chain's CDR3 is CASSQGGKNQPQHF. The CDR3 nucleotides read TGTGCCAGCAGTCAGGGGGGCAAAAATCAGCCCCAGCATTTT.

The rearrangement uses TRBV18 and TRBJ1-1, with unresolved D. With 5 bases removed from V and 0 bases from J, the gap between germline ends came to 16 bases. Germline V gene lookup returns CDR1 KGHSH and CDR2 LQKENI. The CDR3 runs to 16 residues. CDR3 amino acids: CASSSSTRVVNTEAFF. As DNA, the CDR3 is TGTGCCAGCTCATCGAGTACTAGGGTGGTGAACACTGAAGCTTTCTTT.

The chain employs TRBV20-1 and TRBJ2-3; 12 nucleotides line up with TRBD2. Trimming at V came to 3 bases and at J to 14 bases, leaving 12 bases not matched to a gene. The CDR3 runs 14 residues. CDR1 and CDR2 (germline): DFQATT, SNEGSKA (reference sequence). The CDR3, as DNA: TGCAGTGCTAGTTCGACTAGCGGGAGCGCTAAGTCGTATTTT. This gives the protein CSASSTSGSAKSYF.

V is TRBV28 and J is TRBJ1-2; a possible D gene is TRBD1 (6 bases). CDR1 and CDR2 (germline): MDHEN, SYDVKM. Trimming took off 8 bases at V and 3 bases at J, with 19 bases between the two ends. CDR3 length: 15 residues. CDR3 DNA: TGTGCCAGCGGCGAACCCCTGGACAGCTACTATGGCTACACCTTC. Its translation is CASGEPLDSYYGYTF.

This chain uses TRBV6-1 with TRBJ1-5; D gene uncertain. In germline, CDR1 is MNHNS, CDR2 SASEGT. The CDR3 is made up of 15 amino acids. The germline V and J ends were trimmed by 0 bases and 7 bases, with 13 bases remaining between them. The DNA of the CDR3 is TGTGCCAGCAGTGAAGCGGGGTCCTTTACGCAGCCCCAGCATTTT. Translation: CASSEAGSFTQPQHF.

The chain employs TRBV27 and TRBJ1-1; D is undetermined. Germline V lookup: CDR1 MNHEY, CDR2 SMNVEV (reference sequence). V lost 7 bases to trimming and J lost 2 bases, with 20 bases between them. The CDR3 extends over 16 amino acids. The CDR3 is CASIEGSGWGNTEAFF. CDR3 coding DNA: TGTGCCAGCATAGAAGGGTCCGGGTGGGGTAACACTGAAGCTTTCTTT.

V gene TRBV27 combines with J gene TRBJ2-1, with D possibly being TRBD1 or TRBD2 (7 bases each). CDR3 length: 15 residues. The germline CDR1 and CDR2 sequences are MNHEY and SMNVEV (reference sequence). Trimming removed 3 bases at V and 7 bases at J, with 16 bases between. The CDR3 sequence: CASSLSGGARNEQFF. DNA of the CDR3: TGTGCCAGCAGTTTGTCAGGGGGGGCTCGTAATGAGCAGTTCTTC.